A selection of T cell receptor beta chains follows, all from one sample in a study of blood T cell repertoires in COVID-19. TCRdb's copy holds only in-frame clones and misses some; the assay was immunoSEQ multiplex PCR. The data show some 66,000 clones, approximately 80% seen once. The sample comprised peripheral blood. These receptor sequences come from a man aged 55 to 70 with acute or convalescent COVID-19. CDR3s include the opening cysteine and the closing phenylalanine or tryptophan. The size field is filled for only some rows; it gives once, few, many or a size class.

CDR3aa	j_gene	abundance	v_gene
CAWIPAGGRDTGELFF	TRBJ2-2	-	TRBV30
CASSWGGGNSYEQYF	TRBJ2-7	once	TRBV5-1
CASSFTQGVTGELFF	TRBJ2-2	few	TRBV7-2
CASSPTSGGEGTQYF	TRBJ2-5	few	TRBV7-8
CASSRGQKGNTIYF	TRBJ1-3	few	TRBV5-6
CASSLEAYSPLHF	TRBJ1-6	-	TRBV27
CASTLTRGASTEAFF	TRBJ1-1	-	TRBV6-5
CASSFAGDYNEQFF	TRBJ2-1	-	TRBV11-2
CASSPWTRETQYF	TRBJ2-5	-	TRBV7-2
CASSSRTANTEAFF	TRBJ1-1	-	TRBV5-1
CASSLRGGVTPF	TRBJ1-2	-	TRBV11-2
CASSQRGGLGANVLTF	TRBJ2-6	-	TRBV7-2
CAISVRGEDNEQFF	TRBJ2-1	-	TRBV10-3
CASSSTGDQPQHF	TRBJ1-5	-	TRBV7-9
CASRDRPTPGLRNTGELFF	TRBJ2-2	-	TRBV9
CASSPGSVNSPLHF	TRBJ1-6	-	TRBV6-2/TRBV6-3
CASSVSAELATDTQYF	TRBJ2-3	-	TRBV9
CASSLAVGQYGYTF	TRBJ1-2	few	TRBV7-9
CASIAGGSGTGELFF	TRBJ2-2	-	TRBV19
CASSQDILANEQFF	TRBJ2-1	-	TRBV4-3
CSVGDKYNTEAFF	TRBJ1-1	-	TRBV29-1
CASSFRGVGIYGYTF	TRBJ1-2	-	TRBV5-6
CASSESTGIYGYTF	TRBJ1-2	-	TRBV9